This is a list of T cell receptor beta chains from one sample in a study of identical twins. TCRdb independently ran MiXCR on the 5' RACE reads; one entry per CDR3 protein. Among about 730,000 distinct CDR3 sequences listed, less than 25% were seen once. Another study also made use of these data, one on T cells expressing NK-cell markers.

Sequenced material: PBMCs. The receptors were sampled from a woman younger than 30 in good health. The CDR3 runs from the conserved cysteine through the conserved F or W. A D gene is named only where the DNA matches it firmly. For some rows the clone size is stated as once, few or many, or as a class when expanded; others skip it.

cdr3_aa: CASSLGGAPNEQFF
cdr3_nt: TGCGCCAGCAGCTTGGGCGGTGCCCCCAATGAGCAGTTCTTC
clone_size: NA
v_call: TRBV5-1
d_call: NA
j_call: TRBJ2-1

cdr3_aa: CSARGPTGDTQYF
cdr3_nt: TGCAGTGCTAGAGGTCCAACAGGGGATACGCAGTATTTT
clone_size: NA
v_call: TRBV20-1
d_call: NA
j_call: TRBJ2-3

cdr3_aa: CASSAEDGELFF
cdr3_nt: TGCGCCAGCAGCGCTGAGGACGGGGAGCTGTTTTTT
clone_size: few
v_call: TRBV5-1
d_call: NA
j_call: TRBJ2-2

cdr3_aa: CASSLRQGLNYGYTF
cdr3_nt: TGTGCCAGCAGTTTAAGACAGGGCCTAAACTATGGCTACACCTTC
clone_size: NA
v_call: TRBV27
d_call: TRBD1
j_call: TRBJ1-2

cdr3_aa: CSARYREVGYGYTF
cdr3_nt: TGCAGTGCTAGATACAGGGAAGTCGGGTATGGCTACACCTTC
clone_size: NA
v_call: TRBV20-1
d_call: NA
j_call: TRBJ1-2

cdr3_aa: CASSSPNRVYEQYF
cdr3_nt: TGTGCCAGCAGCTCACCAAACAGGGTATACGAGCAGTACTTC
clone_size: NA
v_call: TRBV11-1
d_call: NA
j_call: TRBJ2-7

cdr3_aa: CASSQDNHQYNEQFF
cdr3_nt: TGCGCCAGCAGCCAAGATAATCACCAATACAATGAGCAGTTCTTC
clone_size: NA
v_call: TRBV4-3
d_call: NA
j_call: TRBJ2-1

cdr3_aa: CASSPPPGGFRTDTQYF
cdr3_nt: TGTGCCAGCAGTCCACCTCCCGGGGGATTCCGCACAGATACGCAGTATTTT
clone_size: NA
v_call: TRBV5-5
d_call: NA
j_call: TRBJ2-3

cdr3_aa: CASTLGVTGVTETQYF
cdr3_nt: TGTGCCAGCACCCTTGGGGTGACAGGGGTTACGGAGACCCAGTACTTC
clone_size: few
v_call: TRBV12-3/TRBV12-4
d_call: TRBD1
j_call: TRBJ2-5

cdr3_aa: CASSSSSGASETQYF
cdr3_nt: TGTGCCAGCAGTTCTTCTAGCGGGGCCTCAGAGACCCAGTACTTC
clone_size: few
v_call: TRBV12-3/TRBV12-4
d_call: TRBD2
j_call: TRBJ2-5

cdr3_aa: CASSKFPGTSGYSYEQYF
cdr3_nt: TGTGCCAGCAGCAAATTTCCCGGGACTAGCGGGTACTCCTACGAGCAGTACTTC
clone_size: many
v_call: TRBV21-1
d_call: NA
j_call: TRBJ2-7

cdr3_aa: CASSPDRFPYEQYF
cdr3_nt: TGTGCCAGCAGCCCCGACAGGTTCCCCTACGAGCAGTACTTC
clone_size: many
v_call: TRBV7-2
d_call: NA
j_call: TRBJ2-7

cdr3_aa: CASSYLNSYEQYF
cdr3_nt: TGTGCCAGCAGTTACCTCAACTCCTACGAGCAGTACTTC
clone_size: NA
v_call: TRBV6-6
d_call: NA
j_call: TRBJ2-7

cdr3_aa: CASGLLQGLYEQYF
cdr3_nt: TGTGCCAGCGGGCTTCTTCAGGGGTTATACGAGCAGTACTTC
clone_size: few
v_call: TRBV11-3
d_call: NA
j_call: TRBJ2-7

cdr3_aa: CSARGGEPGPYEQYF
cdr3_nt: TGCAGTGCTAGGGGGGGGGAGCCCGGACCCTACGAGCAGTACTTC
clone_size: many
v_call: TRBV20-1
d_call: TRBD2
j_call: TRBJ2-7

cdr3_aa: CASSVGLAVEQYF
cdr3_nt: TGTGCCAGCAGCGTGGGACTAGCCGTCGAGCAGTACTTC
clone_size: NA
v_call: TRBV7-9
d_call: TRBD2
j_call: TRBJ2-7

cdr3_aa: CASSLFRQPNTEAFF
cdr3_nt: TGTGCCAGCAGCTTATTTAGGCAGCCGAACACTGAAGCTTTCTTT
clone_size: NA
v_call: TRBV5-6
d_call: NA
j_call: TRBJ1-1

cdr3_aa: CASSPRLAGTNEQFF
cdr3_nt: TGTGCCAGCTCACCACGTCTAGCGGGGACGAATGAGCAGTTCTTC
clone_size: few
v_call: TRBV18
d_call: TRBD2
j_call: TRBJ2-1

cdr3_aa: CASTPTDLNTEAFF
cdr3_nt: TGTGCCAGCACCCCGACGGACTTGAACACTGAAGCTTTCTTT
clone_size: many
v_call: TRBV12-3/TRBV12-4
d_call: NA
j_call: TRBJ1-1

cdr3_aa: CASSPWQGNYGYTF
cdr3_nt: TGTGCCAGCAGTCCTTGGCAGGGGAACTATGGCTACACCTTC
clone_size: NA
v_call: TRBV12-3/TRBV12-4
d_call: NA
j_call: TRBJ1-2

cdr3_aa: CSARTGRETQYF
cdr3_nt: TGCAGTGCTAGGACAGGGCGGGAGACCCAGTACTTC
clone_size: many
v_call: TRBV20-1
d_call: TRBD1
j_call: TRBJ2-5

cdr3_aa: CSARGRSGSLDEQYF
cdr3_nt: TGCAGTGCTAGGGGTCGTAGCGGGAGCTTGGACGAGCAGTACTTC
clone_size: few
v_call: TRBV20-1
d_call: TRBD2
j_call: TRBJ2-7

cdr3_aa: CSAATGTMNTEAFF
cdr3_nt: TGCAGTGCCGCGACAGGGACAATGAACACTGAAGCTTTCTTT
clone_size: NA
v_call: TRBV20-1
d_call: TRBD1
j_call: TRBJ1-1

cdr3_aa: CASSRNRGLYEQYF
cdr3_nt: TGTGCCAGCAGCCGGAACAGGGGGCTCTACGAGCAGTACTTC
clone_size: few
v_call: TRBV27
d_call: TRBD1
j_call: TRBJ2-7

cdr3_aa: CASSHRNYGYTF
cdr3_nt: TGTGCCAGCAGCCACCGGAACTATGGCTACACCTTC
clone_size: many
v_call: TRBV6-2/TRBV6-3
d_call: NA
j_call: TRBJ1-2

cdr3_aa: CSGLAGGLDSEQFF
cdr3_nt: TGCAGTGGCTTGGCGGGGGGGCTCGATAGCGAGCAGTTCTTC
clone_size: few
v_call: TRBV20-1
d_call: TRBD2
j_call: TRBJ2-1

cdr3_aa: CASSPSRDRPYNEQFF
cdr3_nt: TGTGCCAGCAGCCCGAGCCGGGACAGGCCCTACAATGAGCAGTTCTTC
clone_size: NA
v_call: TRBV5-5
d_call: TRBD1
j_call: TRBJ2-1

cdr3_aa: CSVKNSGIETQYF
cdr3_nt: TGCAGCGTTAAAAATAGCGGGATAGAGACCCAGTACTTC
clone_size: few
v_call: TRBV29-1
d_call: TRBD2
j_call: TRBJ2-5

cdr3_aa: CASSADFQGYTF
cdr3_nt: TGTGCCAGCAGCGCGGACTTTCAAGGCTACACCTTC
clone_size: few
v_call: TRBV9
d_call: NA
j_call: TRBJ1-2

cdr3_aa: CSVEGETSGRGDEQFF
cdr3_nt: TGCAGCGTTGAAGGGGAAACTAGCGGGAGGGGGGATGAGCAGTTCTTC
clone_size: few
v_call: TRBV29-1
d_call: TRBD2
j_call: TRBJ2-1

cdr3_aa: CSARDGISNQPQHF
cdr3_nt: TGCAGTGCTAGAGATGGTATAAGCAATCAGCCCCAGCATTTT
clone_size: NA
v_call: TRBV20-1
d_call: NA
j_call: TRBJ1-5

cdr3_aa: CSARLAQVNEQFF
cdr3_nt: TGCAGTGCGCGACTAGCGCAGGTCAATGAGCAGTTCTTC
clone_size: many
v_call: TRBV20-1
d_call: TRBD2
j_call: TRBJ2-1

cdr3_aa: CASSPISGGKNEQFF
cdr3_nt: TGCGCCAGCAGCCCTATTAGCGGGGGGAAGAATGAGCAGTTCTTC
clone_size: few
v_call: TRBV5-1
d_call: TRBD2
j_call: TRBJ2-1

cdr3_aa: CASSSHGVETQYF
cdr3_nt: TGTGCCAGCAGTTCCCATGGGGTAGAGACCCAGTACTTC
clone_size: NA
v_call: TRBV6-6
d_call: NA
j_call: TRBJ2-5

cdr3_aa: CASTPNGSPGEQFF
cdr3_nt: TGTGCCAGCACCCCAAACGGATCTCCGGGTGAGCAGTTCTTC
clone_size: many
v_call: TRBV6-2/TRBV6-3
d_call: NA
j_call: TRBJ2-1

cdr3_aa: CSANPRGTEAFF
cdr3_nt: TGCAGTGCAAACCCCCGGGGAACTGAAGCTTTCTTT
clone_size: NA
v_call: TRBV20-1
d_call: NA
j_call: TRBJ1-1

cdr3_aa: CASSVSGGPYDRLYEQYF
cdr3_nt: TGTGCCAGCAGCGTTAGCGGGGGCCCTTATGACCGACTTTACGAGCAGTACTTC
clone_size: NA
v_call: TRBV11-1
d_call: TRBD2
j_call: TRBJ2-7

cdr3_aa: CASTTSMAEAFF
cdr3_nt: TGTGCCAGCACCACCTCTATGGCTGAAGCTTTCTTT
clone_size: few
v_call: TRBV12-3/TRBV12-4
d_call: NA
j_call: TRBJ1-1

cdr3_aa: CASSRGRTTSYNEQFF
cdr3_nt: TGTGCCAGCAGTAGGGGGCGGACCACCTCCTACAATGAGCAGTTCTTC
clone_size: many
v_call: TRBV6-1
d_call: TRBD1
j_call: TRBJ2-1

cdr3_aa: CASIGQATDTQYF
cdr3_nt: TGTGCCAGCATAGGGCAGGCGACAGATACGCAGTATTTT
clone_size: few
v_call: TRBV25-1
d_call: NA
j_call: TRBJ2-3

cdr3_aa: CASGRTRNTDTQYF
cdr3_nt: TGTGCCAGCGGCCGGACCCGTAATACAGATACGCAGTATTTT
clone_size: NA
v_call: TRBV7-2
d_call: NA
j_call: TRBJ2-3

cdr3_aa: CSVDSYEQFF
cdr3_nt: TGCAGCGTTGATTCCTATGAGCAGTTCTTC
clone_size: NA
v_call: TRBV29-1
d_call: NA
j_call: TRBJ2-1

cdr3_aa: CSVLHVSEAFF
cdr3_nt: TGCAGTGTTCTACATGTTTCTGAAGCTTTCTTT
clone_size: NA
v_call: TRBV20-1
d_call: NA
j_call: TRBJ1-1

cdr3_aa: CASSPEQLNEQFF
cdr3_nt: TGTGCCAGCAGCCCTGAACAGCTGAATGAGCAGTTCTTC
clone_size: NA
v_call: TRBV7-9
d_call: NA
j_call: TRBJ2-1

cdr3_aa: CASSLEPTGANTEAFF
cdr3_nt: TGTGCCAGCAGCTTAGAGCCAACAGGGGCGAACACTGAAGCTTTCTTT
clone_size: NA
v_call: TRBV7-9
d_call: TRBD1
j_call: TRBJ1-1

cdr3_aa: CASSLTSGGNIQYF
cdr3_nt: TGTGCCAGCAGCCTTACTAGCGGGGGAAACATTCAGTACTTC
clone_size: few
v_call: TRBV3-1
d_call: TRBD2
j_call: TRBJ2-4

cdr3_aa: CSARAAPTLSYEQYF
cdr3_nt: TGCAGTGCCCGGGCCGCCCCAACCCTTTCCTACGAGCAGTACTTC
clone_size: NA
v_call: TRBV20-1
d_call: NA
j_call: TRBJ2-7

cdr3_aa: CSASNFQGGLNYEQYF
cdr3_nt: TGCAGTGCTAGTAATTTCCAGGGCGGCCTAAACTACGAGCAGTACTTC
clone_size: many
v_call: TRBV20-1
d_call: NA
j_call: TRBJ2-7

cdr3_aa: CSALTRTETQYF
cdr3_nt: TGCAGTGCCTTAACTAGAACGGAGACCCAGTACTTC
clone_size: NA
v_call: TRBV20-1
d_call: NA
j_call: TRBJ2-5

cdr3_aa: CSARRAGINTDTQYF
cdr3_nt: TGCAGTGCTAGACGCGCGGGAATTAACACAGATACGCAGTATTTT
clone_size: few
v_call: TRBV20-1
d_call: NA
j_call: TRBJ2-3

cdr3_aa: CASSESMGNEQFF
cdr3_nt: TGCGCCAGCAGTGAGTCCATGGGGAATGAGCAGTTCTTC
clone_size: NA
v_call: TRBV10-1
d_call: NA
j_call: TRBJ2-1

cdr3_aa: CASSSPPRGQLITEAFF
cdr3_nt: TGTGCCAGCAGTTCCCCCCCAAGAGGACAGCTGATCACTGAAGCTTTCTTT
clone_size: NA
v_call: TRBV12-3/TRBV12-4
d_call: NA
j_call: TRBJ1-1

cdr3_aa: CASSLEEPYTDTQYF
cdr3_nt: TGTGCCAGCAGCTTAGAGGAGCCTTACACAGATACGCAGTATTTT
clone_size: NA
v_call: TRBV11-2
d_call: NA
j_call: TRBJ2-3

cdr3_aa: CASSLRRQGGETQYF
cdr3_nt: TGTGCCAGCAGCTTAAGGAGGCAGGGCGGTGAGACCCAGTACTTC
clone_size: few
v_call: TRBV7-8
d_call: NA
j_call: TRBJ2-5

cdr3_aa: CASSLVGTSGYNEQFF
cdr3_nt: TGTGCCAGCAGCTTAGTGGGGACTAGCGGGTACAATGAGCAGTTCTTC
clone_size: many
v_call: TRBV7-2
d_call: TRBD2
j_call: TRBJ2-1